A few counts support the clone carrying this T cell receptor (beta chain). The CDR3 has 17 amino acids. The ends were cut back, 0 bases at V and 0 bases at J, with 15 bases in the middle. CDR1 and CDR2 (germline): SGHRS, YFSETQ. This record comes from a study of T-cell reconstitution after alpha-beta-depleted transplantation in children. As it was prepared, the TCRbeta library received unique molecular identifiers. TCRdb processed the PCR reads anew with MiXCR; each CDR3 protein has one entry. The data contain 330,000 or so distinct CDR3 sequences, over 9% of them singletons. The sequencing used PBMCs from the stem cell graft donor, collected from the stem cell graft. The TCR was taken from a human donor who donated a stem cell graft to a child with acute lymphoblastic leukemia. The chain joins TRBV5-1 to TRBJ1-2; weak D call: TRBD1 (6 bases). CDR3 loop: CASSLAGTSASNYGYTF. The CDR3 nucleotides read TGCGCCAGCAGCTTGGCCGGGACATCCGCTTCTAACTATGGCTACACCTTC.